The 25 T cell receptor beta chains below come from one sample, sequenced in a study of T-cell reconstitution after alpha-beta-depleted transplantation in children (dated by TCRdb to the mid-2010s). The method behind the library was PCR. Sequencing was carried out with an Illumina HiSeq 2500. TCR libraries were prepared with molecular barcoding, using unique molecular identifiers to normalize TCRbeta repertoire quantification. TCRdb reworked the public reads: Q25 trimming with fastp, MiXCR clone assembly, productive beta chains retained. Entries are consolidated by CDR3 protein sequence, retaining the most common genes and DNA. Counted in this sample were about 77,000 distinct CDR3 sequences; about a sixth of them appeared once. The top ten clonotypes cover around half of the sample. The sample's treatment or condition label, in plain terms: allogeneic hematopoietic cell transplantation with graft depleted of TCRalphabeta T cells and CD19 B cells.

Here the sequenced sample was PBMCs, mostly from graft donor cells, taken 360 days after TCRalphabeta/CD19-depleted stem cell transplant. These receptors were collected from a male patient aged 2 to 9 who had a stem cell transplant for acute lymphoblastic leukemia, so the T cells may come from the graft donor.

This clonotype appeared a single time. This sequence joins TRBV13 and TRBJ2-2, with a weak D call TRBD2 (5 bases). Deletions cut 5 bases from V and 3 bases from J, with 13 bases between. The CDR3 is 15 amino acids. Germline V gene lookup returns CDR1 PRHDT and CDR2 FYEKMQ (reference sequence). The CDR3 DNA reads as TGTGCCAGCAGCACTAGACACACACACACCGGGGAGCTGTTTTTT. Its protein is CASSTRHTHTGELFF.

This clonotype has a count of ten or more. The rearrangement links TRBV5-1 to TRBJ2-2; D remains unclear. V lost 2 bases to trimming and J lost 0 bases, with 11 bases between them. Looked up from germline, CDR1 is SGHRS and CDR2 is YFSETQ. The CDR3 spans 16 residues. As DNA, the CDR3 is TGCGCCAGCAGCTTACGGTCCGGAACGAACACCGGGGAGCTGTTTTTT. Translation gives CASSLRSGTNTGELFF.

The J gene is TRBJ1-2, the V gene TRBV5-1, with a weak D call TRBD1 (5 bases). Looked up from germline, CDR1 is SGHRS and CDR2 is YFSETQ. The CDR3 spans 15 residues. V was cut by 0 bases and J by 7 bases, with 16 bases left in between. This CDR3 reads CASSLGLLGTSGYTF. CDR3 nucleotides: TGCGCCAGCAGCTTGGGACTCCTAGGGACTTCTGGCTACACCTTC.

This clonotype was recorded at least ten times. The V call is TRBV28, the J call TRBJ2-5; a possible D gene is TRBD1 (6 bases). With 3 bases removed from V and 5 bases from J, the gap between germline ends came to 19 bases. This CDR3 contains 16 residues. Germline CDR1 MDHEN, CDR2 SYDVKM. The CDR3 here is CASSLSSRGGVETQYF. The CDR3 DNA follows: TGTGCCAGCAGTTTGTCCTCCCGAGGGGGTGTTGAGACCCAGTACTTC.

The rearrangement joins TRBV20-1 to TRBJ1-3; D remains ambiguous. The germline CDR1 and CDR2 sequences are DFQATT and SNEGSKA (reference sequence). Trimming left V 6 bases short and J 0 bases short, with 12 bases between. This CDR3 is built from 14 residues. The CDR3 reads CSAENSRSGNTIYF. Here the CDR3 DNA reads TGCAGTGCAGAGAACAGCCGCTCTGGAAACACCATATATTTT.

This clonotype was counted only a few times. In DNA, the CDR3 is TGTGCCAGCAGCTTAGCTAGCGATGAGCAGTTCTTC. Protein sequence: CASSLASDEQFF. The chain joins TRBV7-9 to TRBJ2-1; D perhaps matches TRBD2 (5 bases). V was pared by 0 bases and J by 8 bases, with 5 bases between. The CDR3 length is 12 residues. Germline values: CDR1 SEHNR, CDR2 FQNEAQ (reference sequence).

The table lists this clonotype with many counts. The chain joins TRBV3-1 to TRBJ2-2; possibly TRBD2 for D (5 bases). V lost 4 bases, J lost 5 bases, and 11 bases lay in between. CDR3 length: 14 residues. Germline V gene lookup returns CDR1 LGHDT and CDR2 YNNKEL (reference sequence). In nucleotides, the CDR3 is TGTGCCAGCAGCCCTAATCGCGGGACCGGGGAGCTGTTTTTT. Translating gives CASSPNRGTGELFF.

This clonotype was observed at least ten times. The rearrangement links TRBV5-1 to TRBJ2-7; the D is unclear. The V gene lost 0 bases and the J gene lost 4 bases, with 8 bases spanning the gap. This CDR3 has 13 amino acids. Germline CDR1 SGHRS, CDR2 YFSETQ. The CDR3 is CASSLGFSYEQYF. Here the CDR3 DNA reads TGCGCCAGCAGCTTGGGGTTTTCTTACGAGCAGTACTTC. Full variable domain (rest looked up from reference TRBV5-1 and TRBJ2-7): KAGVTQTPRYLIKTRGQQVTLSCSPISGHRSVSWYQQTPGQGLQFLFEYFSETQRNKGNFPGRFSGRQFSNSRSEMNVSTLELGDSALYLCASSLGFSYEQYFGPGTRLTVT.

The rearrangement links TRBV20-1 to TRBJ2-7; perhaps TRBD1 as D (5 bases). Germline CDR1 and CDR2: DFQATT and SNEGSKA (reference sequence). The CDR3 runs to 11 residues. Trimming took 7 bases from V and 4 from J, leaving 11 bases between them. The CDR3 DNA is TGCAGTGTTAAGCAGGGTTACGAGCAGTACTTC. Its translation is CSVKQGYEQYF.

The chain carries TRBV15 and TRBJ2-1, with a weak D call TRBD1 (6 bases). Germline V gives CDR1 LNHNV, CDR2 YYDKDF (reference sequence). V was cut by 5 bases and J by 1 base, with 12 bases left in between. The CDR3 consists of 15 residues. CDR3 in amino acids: CATSLRGISYNEQFF. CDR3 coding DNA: TGTGCCACCAGCTTGAGGGGGATATCCTACAATGAGCAGTTCTTC.

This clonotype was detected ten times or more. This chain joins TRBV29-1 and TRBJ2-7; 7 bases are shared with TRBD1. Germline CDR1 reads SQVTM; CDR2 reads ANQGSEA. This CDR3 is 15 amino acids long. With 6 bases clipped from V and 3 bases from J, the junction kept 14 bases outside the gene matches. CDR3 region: CSVRDPPGQNYEQYF. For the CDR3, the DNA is TGCAGCGTCAGGGATCCGCCGGGACAGAACTACGAGCAGTACTTC.

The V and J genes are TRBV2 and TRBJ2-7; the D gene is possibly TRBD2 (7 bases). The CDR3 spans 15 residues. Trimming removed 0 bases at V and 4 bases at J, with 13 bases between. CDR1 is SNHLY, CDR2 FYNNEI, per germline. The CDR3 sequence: CASSEAGGGGYEQYF. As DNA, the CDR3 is TGTGCCAGCAGTGAAGCGGGGGGGGGCGGATACGAGCAGTACTTC.

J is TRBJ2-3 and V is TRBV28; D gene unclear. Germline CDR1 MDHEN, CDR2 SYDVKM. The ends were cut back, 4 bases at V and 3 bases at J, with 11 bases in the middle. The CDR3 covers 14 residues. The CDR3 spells CASSSHSMTDTQYF. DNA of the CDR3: TGTGCCAGCAGTTCCCACTCTATGACAGATACGCAGTATTTT.

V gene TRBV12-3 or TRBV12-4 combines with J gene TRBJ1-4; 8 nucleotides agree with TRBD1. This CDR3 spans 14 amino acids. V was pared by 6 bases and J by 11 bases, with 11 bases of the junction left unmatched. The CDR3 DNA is TGTGCCAGCAGCATAACAGGGGGGGTGAGGAAACTGTTTTTT. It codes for CASSITGGVRKLFF.

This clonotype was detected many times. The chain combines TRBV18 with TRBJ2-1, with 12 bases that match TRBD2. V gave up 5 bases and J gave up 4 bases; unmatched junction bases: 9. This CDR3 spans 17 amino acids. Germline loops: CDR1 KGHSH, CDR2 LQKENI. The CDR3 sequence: CASSLRLAGVAYNEQFF. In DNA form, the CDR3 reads TGTGCCAGCTCATTGCGACTAGCGGGAGTCGCTTACAATGAGCAGTTCTTC.

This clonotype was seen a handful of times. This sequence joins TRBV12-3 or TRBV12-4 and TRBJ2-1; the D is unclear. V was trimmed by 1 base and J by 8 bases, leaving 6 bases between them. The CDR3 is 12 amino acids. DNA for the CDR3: TGTGCCAGCAGTTTAGGAGGATATGAGCAGTTCTTC. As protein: CASSLGGYEQFF.

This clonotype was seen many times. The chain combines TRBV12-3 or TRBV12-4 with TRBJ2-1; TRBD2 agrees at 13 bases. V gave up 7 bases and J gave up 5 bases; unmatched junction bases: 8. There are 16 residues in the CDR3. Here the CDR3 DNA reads TGTGCCAGCATCCCACTAGCGGGAGGGCCCAACAATGAGCAGTTCTTC. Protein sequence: CASIPLAGGPNNEQFF.

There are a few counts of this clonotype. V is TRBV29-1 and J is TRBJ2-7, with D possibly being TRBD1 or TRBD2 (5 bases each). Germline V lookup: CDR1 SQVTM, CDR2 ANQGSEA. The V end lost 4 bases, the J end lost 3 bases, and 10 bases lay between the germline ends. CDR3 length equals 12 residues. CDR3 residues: CSVVGRNYEQYF. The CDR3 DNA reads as TGCAGCGTTGTGGGACGGAACTACGAGCAGTACTTC.

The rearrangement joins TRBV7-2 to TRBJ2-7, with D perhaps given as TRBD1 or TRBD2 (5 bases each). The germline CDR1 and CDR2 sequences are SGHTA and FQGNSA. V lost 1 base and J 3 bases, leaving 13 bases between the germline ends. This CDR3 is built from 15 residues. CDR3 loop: CASSLDPGRNYEQYF. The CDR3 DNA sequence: TGTGCCAGCAGCTTAGACCCGGGACGGAACTACGAGCAGTACTTC.

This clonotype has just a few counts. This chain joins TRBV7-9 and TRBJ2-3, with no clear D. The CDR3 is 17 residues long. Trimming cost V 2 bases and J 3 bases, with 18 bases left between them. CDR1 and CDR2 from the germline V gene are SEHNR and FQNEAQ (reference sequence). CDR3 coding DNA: TGTGCCAGCAGCTTACCTGCTGACATGGGTTGGACAGATACGCAGTATTTT. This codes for CASSLPADMGWTDTQYF.

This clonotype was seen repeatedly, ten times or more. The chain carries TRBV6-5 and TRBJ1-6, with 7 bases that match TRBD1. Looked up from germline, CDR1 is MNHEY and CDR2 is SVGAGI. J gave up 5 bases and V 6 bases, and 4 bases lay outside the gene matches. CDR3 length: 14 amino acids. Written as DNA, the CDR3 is TGTGCCAGCAGACTCGACAGGGATAATTCACCCCTCCACTTT. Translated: CASRLDRDNSPLHF.

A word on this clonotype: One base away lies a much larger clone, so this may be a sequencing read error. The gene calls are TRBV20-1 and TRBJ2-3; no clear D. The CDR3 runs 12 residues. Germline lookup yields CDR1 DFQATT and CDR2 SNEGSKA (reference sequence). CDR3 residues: CSAPSRTDAQYF. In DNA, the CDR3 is TGCAGTGCGCCTAGTAGAACAGATGCGCAGTATTTT.

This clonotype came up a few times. This chain's CDR3 is CASSQEPRESYEQYF. The CDR3 DNA reads TGCGCCAGCAGCCAAGAGCCGCGGGAGAGCTACGAGCAGTACTTC. The V gene is TRBV4-1, the J gene TRBJ2-7; 7 nucleotides agree with TRBD2. With 0 bases clipped from V and 3 bases from J, the junction kept 5 bases outside the gene matches. From germline, CDR1 is MGHRA and CDR2 YSYEKL. The CDR3 has 15 residues.

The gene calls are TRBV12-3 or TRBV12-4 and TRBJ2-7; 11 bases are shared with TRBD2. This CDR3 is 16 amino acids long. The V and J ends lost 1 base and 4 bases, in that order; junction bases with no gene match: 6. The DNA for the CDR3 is TGTGCCAGCAGTTTAGGGCCGCTAGCGGGAGGTTACGAGCAGTACTTC. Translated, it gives CASSLGPLAGGYEQYF.

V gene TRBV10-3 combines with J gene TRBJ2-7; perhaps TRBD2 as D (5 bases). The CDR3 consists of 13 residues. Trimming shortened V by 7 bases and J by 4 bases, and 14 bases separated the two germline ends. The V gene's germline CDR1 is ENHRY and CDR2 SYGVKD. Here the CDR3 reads CAITSELGYEQYF. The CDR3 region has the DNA TGTGCCATCACCTCCGAACTAGGGTACGAGCAGTACTTC.